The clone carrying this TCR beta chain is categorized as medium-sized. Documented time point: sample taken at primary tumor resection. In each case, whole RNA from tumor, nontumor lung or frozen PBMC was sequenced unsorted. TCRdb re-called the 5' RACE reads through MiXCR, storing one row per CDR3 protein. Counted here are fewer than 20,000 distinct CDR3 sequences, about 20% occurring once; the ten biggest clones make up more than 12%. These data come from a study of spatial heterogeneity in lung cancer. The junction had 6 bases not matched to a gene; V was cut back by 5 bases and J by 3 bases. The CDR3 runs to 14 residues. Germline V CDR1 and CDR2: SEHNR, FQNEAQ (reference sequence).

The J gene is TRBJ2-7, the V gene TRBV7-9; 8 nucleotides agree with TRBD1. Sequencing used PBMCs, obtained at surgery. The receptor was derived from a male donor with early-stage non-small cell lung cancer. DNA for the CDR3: TGTGCCAGCAGCCCCTTGACAGGGGACTACGAGCAGTACTTC. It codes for CASSPLTGDYEQYF.